The clone carrying this T cell receptor (beta chain) was detected a few times. As yet, its antigen is unknown. These data originate in a study of post-analysis software for immune sequencing data. The study, taken as a whole, reports: When patients were compared with controls, 4 or 5 TRBV segments were more frequent, TRBV5-6, TRBV5-1 and TRBV20-1 among them.

This CDR3 region has 17 residues. CDR1 SGHRS and CDR2 YFSETQ come from the germline V gene. J was trimmed by 2 bases and V by 0 bases; bases with no gene match: 9. Each TCR beta cDNA library carried unique molecular identifiers. TCRdb re-called the PCR reads with MiXCR, one entry per CDR3 protein. The sample carries around 700,000 distinct CDR3 sequences, 59% recorded once. This clonotype was obtained from a girl aged 2 to 10 with multiple sclerosis. The V call is TRBV5-1, the J call TRBJ2-5, with TRBD1 matching 8 bases. Sequences were obtained from blood. DNA of the CDR3: TGCGCCAGCAGCTTGGAGGGCAGGGGGCGGGGACAAGAGACCCAGTACTTC. Amino acid sequence: CASSLEGRGRGQETQYF.